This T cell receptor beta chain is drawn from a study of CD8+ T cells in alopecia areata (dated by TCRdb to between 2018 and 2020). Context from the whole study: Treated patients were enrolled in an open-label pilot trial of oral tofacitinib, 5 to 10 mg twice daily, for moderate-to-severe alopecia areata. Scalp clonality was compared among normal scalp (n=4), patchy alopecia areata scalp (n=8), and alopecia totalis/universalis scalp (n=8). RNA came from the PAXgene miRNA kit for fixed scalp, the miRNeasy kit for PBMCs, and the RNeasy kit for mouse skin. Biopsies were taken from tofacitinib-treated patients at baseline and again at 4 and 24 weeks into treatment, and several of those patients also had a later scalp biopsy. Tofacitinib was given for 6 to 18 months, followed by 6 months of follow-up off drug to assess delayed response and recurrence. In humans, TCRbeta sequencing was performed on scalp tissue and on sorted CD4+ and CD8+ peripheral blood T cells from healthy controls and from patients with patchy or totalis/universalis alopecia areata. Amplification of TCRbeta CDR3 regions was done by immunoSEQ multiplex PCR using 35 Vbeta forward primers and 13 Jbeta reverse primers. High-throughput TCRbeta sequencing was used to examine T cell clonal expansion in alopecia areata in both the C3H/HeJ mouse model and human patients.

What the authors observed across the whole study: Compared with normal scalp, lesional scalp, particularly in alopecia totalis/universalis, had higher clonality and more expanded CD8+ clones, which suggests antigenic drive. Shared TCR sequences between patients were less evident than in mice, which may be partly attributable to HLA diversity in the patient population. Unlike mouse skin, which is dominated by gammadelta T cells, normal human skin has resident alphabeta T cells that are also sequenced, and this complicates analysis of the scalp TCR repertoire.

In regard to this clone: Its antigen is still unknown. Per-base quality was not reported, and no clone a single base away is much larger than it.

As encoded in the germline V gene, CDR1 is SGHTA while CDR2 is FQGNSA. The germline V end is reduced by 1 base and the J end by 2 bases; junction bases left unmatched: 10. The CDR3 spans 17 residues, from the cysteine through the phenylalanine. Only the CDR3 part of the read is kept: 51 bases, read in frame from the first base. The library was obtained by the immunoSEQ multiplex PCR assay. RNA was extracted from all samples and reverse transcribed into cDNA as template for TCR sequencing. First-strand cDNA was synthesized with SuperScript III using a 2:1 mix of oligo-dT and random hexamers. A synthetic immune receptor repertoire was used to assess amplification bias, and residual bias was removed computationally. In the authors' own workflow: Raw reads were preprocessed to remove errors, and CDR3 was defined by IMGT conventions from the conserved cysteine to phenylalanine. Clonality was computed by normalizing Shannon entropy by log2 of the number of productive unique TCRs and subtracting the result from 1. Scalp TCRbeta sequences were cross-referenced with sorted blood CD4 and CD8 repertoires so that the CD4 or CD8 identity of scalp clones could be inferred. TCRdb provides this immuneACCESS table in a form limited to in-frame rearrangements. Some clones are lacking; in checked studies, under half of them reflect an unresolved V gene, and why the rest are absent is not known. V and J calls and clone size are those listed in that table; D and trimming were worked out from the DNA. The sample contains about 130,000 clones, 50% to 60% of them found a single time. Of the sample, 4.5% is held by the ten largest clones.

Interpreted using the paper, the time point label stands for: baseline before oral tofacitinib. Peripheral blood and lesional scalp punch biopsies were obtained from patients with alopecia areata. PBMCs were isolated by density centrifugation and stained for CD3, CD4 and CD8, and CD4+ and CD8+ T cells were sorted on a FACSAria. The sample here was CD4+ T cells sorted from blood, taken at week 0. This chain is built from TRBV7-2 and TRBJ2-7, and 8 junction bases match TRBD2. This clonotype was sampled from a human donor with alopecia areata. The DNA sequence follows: TGTGCCAGCAGCTTAGGGGCTAGCGGGTTGCTTACCTACGAGCAGTACTTC. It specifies CASSLGASGLLTYEQYF.